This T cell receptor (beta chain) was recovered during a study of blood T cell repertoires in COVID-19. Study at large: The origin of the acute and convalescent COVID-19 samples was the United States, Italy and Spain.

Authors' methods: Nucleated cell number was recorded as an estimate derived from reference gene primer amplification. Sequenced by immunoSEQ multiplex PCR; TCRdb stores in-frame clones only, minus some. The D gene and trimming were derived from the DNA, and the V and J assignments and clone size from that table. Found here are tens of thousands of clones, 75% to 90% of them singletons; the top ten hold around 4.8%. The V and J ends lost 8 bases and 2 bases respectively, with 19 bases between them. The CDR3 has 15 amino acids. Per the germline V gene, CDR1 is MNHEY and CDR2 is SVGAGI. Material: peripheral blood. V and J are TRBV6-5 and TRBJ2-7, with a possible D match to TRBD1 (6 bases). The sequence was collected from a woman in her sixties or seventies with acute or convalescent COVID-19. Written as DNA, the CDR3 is TGTGCCAGCCGTTTAAGTCCGGACAGTCCCTACGAGCAGTACTTC. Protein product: CASRLSPDSPYEQYF.